Only a few counts were recorded for the clone carrying this TCR beta chain. Antigen: not known. The record originates from a study of early T cells in non-severe SARS-CoV-2 infection. On the study more broadly: Sequenced bulk RNA came from whole blood that was unsorted, and chains were unpaired.

Study-wide points: Clonotype matching in VDJdb favored anti-spike CD8 responses and did not capture private and CD4 specificities.

Each single cDNA molecule received a unique molecular identifier. TCRdb processed the 5' RACE reads anew with MiXCR; each CDR3 protein has one entry. The sample holds more than 50,000 distinct CDR3 sequences, 12% seen once. This CDR3 has 14 residues. Germline assignment: CDR1 LNHDA and CDR2 SQIVND (reference sequence). Trimming cost V 1 base and J 9 bases, with 10 bases left between them. The clonotype comes from an adult who was a healthcare worker with PCR-confirmed SARS-CoV-2 infection or an uninfected control (not recorded which). The chain carries TRBV19 and TRBJ2-6; D not certain. The material was whole blood, obtained at baseline. CDR3 amino acids: CASSIAVFGNVLTF. The CDR3 DNA reads TGTGCCAGTAGTATAGCCGTTTTTGGCAACGTCCTGACTTTC. Full variable domain (rest looked up from reference TRBV19 and TRBJ2-6): DGGITQSPKYLFRKEGQNVTLSCEQNLNHDAMYWYRQDPGQGLRLIYYSQIVNDFQKGDIAEGYSVSREKKESFPLTVTSAQKNPTAFYLCASSIAVFGNVLTFGAGSRLTVL.